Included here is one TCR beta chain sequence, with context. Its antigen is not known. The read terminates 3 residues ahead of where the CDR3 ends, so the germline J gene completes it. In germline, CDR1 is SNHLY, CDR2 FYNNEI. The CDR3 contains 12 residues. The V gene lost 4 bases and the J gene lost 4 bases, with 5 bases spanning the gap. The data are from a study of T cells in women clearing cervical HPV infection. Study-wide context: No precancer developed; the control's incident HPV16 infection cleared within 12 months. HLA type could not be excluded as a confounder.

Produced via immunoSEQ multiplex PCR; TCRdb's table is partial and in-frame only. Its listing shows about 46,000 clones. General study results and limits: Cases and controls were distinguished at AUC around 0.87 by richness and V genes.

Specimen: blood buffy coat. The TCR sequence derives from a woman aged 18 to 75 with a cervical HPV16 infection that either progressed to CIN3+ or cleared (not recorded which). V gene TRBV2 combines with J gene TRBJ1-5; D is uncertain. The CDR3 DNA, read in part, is TGTGCCAGCAGTGGAGGGAATCAGCCC. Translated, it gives CASSGGNQP. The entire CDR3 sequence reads CASSGGNQPQHF. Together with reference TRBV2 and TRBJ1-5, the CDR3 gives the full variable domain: EPEVTQTPSHQVTQMGQEVILRCVPISNHLYFYWYRQILGQKVEFLVSFYNNEISEKSEIFDDQFSVERPDGSNFTLKIRSTKLEDSAMYFCASSGGNQPQHFGDGTRLSIL.